The 32 T cell receptor beta chains presented below share a single source sample, sequenced in a study of T cells in Graves' hyperthyroidism and ophthalmopathy. TCR beta CDR3 regions were amplified from RNA. First-round RT-PCR of the TCR CDR3 relied on the HTBI primer set. In TCRdb, the multiplex PCR reads were re-called with MiXCR into one record per CDR3 protein. The sample carries hundreds of thousands of distinct CDR3 sequences, around 39% recorded once. Sequenced: blood. These TCRs come from a young man with Graves' hyperthyroidism.

This clonotype was seen a few times. The chain employs TRBV15 and TRBJ2-7; TRBD2 aligns across 11 bases. V shed 2 bases and J 3 bases; nucleotides not matched to a gene: 6. This CDR3 is 16 amino acids long. Germline CDR1 LNHNV, CDR2 YYDKDF (reference sequence). CDR3 in amino acids: CATSRLPGLADYEQYF. The CDR3 nucleotides read TGTGCCACCAGCAGACTCCCGGGACTAGCGGACTACGAGCAGTACTTC.

At least ten counts were recorded for this clonotype. CDR3 in DNA: TGTGCCATCAGTGATAAGAAAATCACCGGGGAGCTGTTTTTT. Translation gives CAISDKKITGELFF. The gene calls are TRBV10-3 and TRBJ2-2; no reliable D call. Germline CDR1 is ENHRY and CDR2 is SYGVKD. CDR3 length: 14 amino acids. The V and J ends lost 3 bases and 4 bases respectively, with 9 bases between them.

The chain recombines TRBV20-1 with TRBJ2-7, with D perhaps TRBD1 (5 bases). V shed 6 bases and J shed 0 bases, with 9 bases lying between them. The CDR3 is 12 amino acids. Germline V gene sequence: CDR1 DFQATT, CDR2 SNEGSKA (reference sequence). The CDR3 DNA follows: TGCAGTGCGACCGGACACTCCTACGAGCAGTACTTC. The encoded protein is CSATGHSYEQYF.

CDR3 DNA sequence: TGTGCCAGCAGTTCTGGGACTTTGATAAATCAGCCCCAGCATTTT. It is translated as CASSSGTLINQPQHF. V usage is TRBV7-9 and J usage is TRBJ1-5; weak D call: TRBD1 (5 bases). Trimming cost V 6 bases and J 4 bases, with 16 bases left between them. There are 15 residues in the CDR3. The germline gives CDR1 SEHNR, CDR2 FQNEAQ (reference sequence).

The table lists this clonotype with many counts. The chain joins TRBV7-9 to TRBJ1-2, with TRBD1 matching 9 bases. V dropped 4 bases and J dropped 4; count of bases not matched to a gene: 10. This CDR3 is 16 amino acids long. Looked up from germline, CDR1 is SEHNR and CDR2 is FQNEAQ (reference sequence). CDR3 loop: CASSSTGTGLIYGYTF. The CDR3 DNA follows: TGTGCCAGCAGCTCGACCGGGACAGGGCTAATCTATGGCTACACCTTC.

The chain uses TRBV5-1 and TRBJ2-5, with D perhaps being TRBD1 or TRBD2 (5 bases each). V gave up 0 bases and J gave up 7 bases, with 10 bases separating them. This CDR3 is 13 amino acids long. From germline, CDR1 is SGHRS and CDR2 YFSETQ. The CDR3 region is CASSLEERGTQYF. The CDR3, as DNA: TGCGCCAGCAGCTTGGAGGAGAGGGGGACCCAGTACTTC.

J is TRBJ2-7 and V is TRBV12-3 or TRBV12-4, with 8 bases fitting TRBD1. The junction had 5 bases not matched to a gene; V was cut back by 1 base and J by 3 bases. This CDR3 comprises 15 residues. DNA of the CDR3: TGTGCCAGCAGTTTAGGGGCAGGGGGCTACTACGAGCAGTACTTC. This codes for CASSLGAGGYYEQYF.

The sample holds a few counts of this clonotype. CDR3 nucleotide sequence: TGCGCCAGCAGCGGGTGGGAGTTGGACTATGGCTACACCTTC. Protein: CASSGWELDYGYTF. This rearrangement joins TRBV5-1 to TRBJ1-2; no definite D call. Germline V gives CDR1 SGHRS, CDR2 YFSETQ. V lost 4 bases and J lost 3, with 13 bases in between. The CDR3 loop spans 14 amino acids. Full variable domain (outside the CDR3, taken from reference TRBV5-1 and TRBJ1-2): KAGVTQTPRYLIKTRGQQVTLSCSPISGHRSVSWYQQTPGQGLQFLFEYFSETQRNKGNFPGRFSGRQFSNSRSEMNVSTLELGDSALYLCASSGWELDYGYTFGSGTRLTVV.

The chain links TRBV7-3 to TRBJ2-7, with D unclear. The CDR3 has 12 amino acids. Trimming pared 0 bases from V and 5 bases from J, leaving 5 bases between. CDR1 SGHTA and CDR2 FQGTGA come from the germline V gene. CDR3 residues: CASSLTPNEQYF. In DNA form, the CDR3 reads TGTGCCAGCAGCTTAACTCCCAACGAGCAGTACTTC.

The chain uses TRBV27 and TRBJ1-2, with TRBD1 identical over 10 bases. Germline lookup yields CDR1 MNHEY and CDR2 SMNVEV (reference sequence). The CDR3 runs 16 residues. V shed 4 bases and J 0 bases; nucleotides not matched to a gene: 5. In nucleotides, the CDR3 is TGTGCCAGCAGTTACGGGACAGGGGCATCTAACTATGGCTACACCTTC. Protein sequence: CASSYGTGASNYGYTF.

This clonotype was counted a few times. The gene calls are TRBV12-3 or TRBV12-4 and TRBJ2-7, with 7 bases that match TRBD1. J was trimmed by 2 bases and V by 9 bases; bases with no gene match: 7. This CDR3 contains 13 residues. The chain's CDR3 is CASRDSYTYEQYF. The CDR3, as DNA: TGTGCCAGTCGGGACAGCTACACCTACGAGCAGTACTTC.

This clonotype was seen a few times. The chain couples TRBV9 to TRBJ2-7; 9 bases line up with TRBD2. The CDR3 totals 16 residues. Germline V gene data show CDR1 as SGDLS and CDR2 as YYNGEE. The trim removed 4 bases at V and 2 bases at J, leaving 10 bases unmatched. The CDR3 sequence is CASSSVGLAGTYEQYF. DNA for the CDR3: TGTGCCAGCAGCTCAGTCGGGCTAGCGGGAACCTACGAGCAGTACTTC.

This clonotype was detected only a few times. The chain has TRBV2 and TRBJ2-7; TRBD1 agrees at 8 bases. The CDR3 is made up of 14 amino acids. The ends lost 10 bases at V and 3 bases at J; junction bases unmatched: 11. The germline V gene encodes CDR1 SNHLY and CDR2 FYNNEI. The CDR3 reads CAIGTGESLYEQYF. The CDR3 DNA follows: TGTGCCATCGGGACAGGAGAGTCCCTCTACGAGCAGTACTTC.

The chain joins TRBV6-5 to TRBJ1-6; TRBD1 is a possible D gene (5 bases). The CDR3 has 13 amino acids. The germline gives CDR1 MNHEY, CDR2 SVGAGI. V gave up 10 bases and J gave up 6 bases, with 13 bases separating them. CDR3 sequence (DNA): TGTGCCACCCAAGGGGACGGTAATTCACCCCTCCACTTT. Protein sequence: CATQGDGNSPLHF.

The V and J genes are TRBV20-1 and TRBJ1-4; no reliable D call. Germline lookup yields CDR1 DFQATT and CDR2 SNEGSKA (reference sequence). Trimming took off 3 bases at V and 8 bases at J, with 16 bases between the two ends. CDR3 length equals 14 residues. The CDR3: CSASDWEIREKLFF. CDR3 in DNA: TGCAGTGCTAGTGATTGGGAGATCAGAGAAAAACTGTTTTTT.

The rearrangement links TRBV7-2 to TRBJ1-3; D gene unclear. This CDR3 has 17 residues. Germline CDR1 SGHTA, CDR2 FQGNSA. Trimming removed 5 bases from V and 2 bases from J, with 19 bases in between. CDR3 residues: CASSVQYWERAGNTIYF. The CDR3 DNA reads TGTGCCAGCAGCGTCCAATATTGGGAAAGGGCTGGAAACACCATATATTTT.

This clonotype was counted ten times or more. This sequence joins TRBV5-1 and TRBJ1-2, with D hard to call. The CDR3 loop spans 14 amino acids. Germline V gene sequence: CDR1 SGHRS, CDR2 YFSETQ. Trimming shortened V by 4 bases and J by 5 bases, and 15 bases separated the two germline ends. The DNA of the CDR3 is TGCGCCAGCAGCCCCGAGGGCAGCCCATATGGCTACACCTTC. Translated, it gives CASSPEGSPYGYTF.

The chain couples TRBV7-2 to TRBJ2-7; 10 positions agree with TRBD2. With 3 bases clipped from V and 3 bases from J, the junction kept 2 bases outside the gene matches. This CDR3 has 14 residues. In germline, CDR1 is SGHTA, CDR2 FQGNSA. The CDR3 nucleotides are TGTGCCAGCAGCTTCTCTAGCGGGAGCTACGAGCAGTACTTC. Translation: CASSFSSGSYEQYF.

Notes on this clonotype: At one of its ends the junction is not consistent with the germline gene, which may arise from a read error. This chain connects TRBV7-2 to TRBJ2-5; 8 nucleotides line up with TRBD1. This CDR3 spans 15 amino acids. The germline V gene encodes CDR1 SGHTA and CDR2 FQGNSA. The CDR3 spells CASSSDRGDQETQYF. CDR3 coding DNA: TGCGCCAGCAGCTCCGACAGGGGCGACCAAGAGACCCAGTACTTC.

The chain uses TRBV5-1 and TRBJ2-7; D not resolved. Germline-derived CDR1 and CDR2 are SGHRS and YFSETQ. The V gene lost 0 bases and the J gene lost 5 bases, with 12 bases spanning the gap. This CDR3 is built from 14 residues. CDR3: CASSLGRSLDEQYF. The CDR3 coding sequence is TGCGCCAGCAGCTTGGGACGCTCCCTTGACGAGCAGTACTTC.

The chain combines TRBV2 with TRBJ2-2; TRBD2 is a possible D gene (6 bases). The CDR3 contains 14 residues. Germline V gene sequence: CDR1 SNHLY, CDR2 FYNNEI. With 6 bases removed from V and 6 bases from J, the gap between germline ends came to 14 bases. For the CDR3, the DNA is TGTGCCAGCAGCACGGCACTAGCTGCCGGGGAGCTGTTTTTT. This codes for CASSTALAAGELFF.

This clonotype occurred a few times. This chain uses TRBV7-9 with TRBJ2-7, with no clear D. This CDR3 spans 15 amino acids. V was pared by 3 bases and J by 0 bases, with 12 bases between. CDR1 is SEHNR, CDR2 FQNEAQ, per germline (reference sequence). The CDR3 DNA is TGTGCCAGCAGCTTGGGTTCAACAGACTCCTACGAGCAGTACTTC. This gives the protein CASSLGSTDSYEQYF.

To note about this clonotype: This clone may be a read error of a much larger clone one base away. The CDR3: CASSSGGRFYGNQPQHF. The CDR3 bases are TGTGCCAGCAGCTCCGGCGGACGGTTCTATGGCAATCAGCCCCAGCATTTT. The J gene is TRBJ1-5, the V gene TRBV11-2; D gene uncertain. The CDR3 loop spans 17 amino acids. The germline gives CDR1 SGHAT, CDR2 FQNNGV. V was trimmed by 4 bases and J by 2 bases, leaving 18 bases between them.

This clonotype was observed once. The chain employs TRBV25-1 and TRBJ2-2; no reliable D call. The CDR3 has 13 residues. Germline lookup yields CDR1 MGHDK and CDR2 SYGVNS. Trimming pared 7 bases from V and 4 bases from J, leaving 10 bases between. Here the CDR3 reads CASTPYSTGELFF. The CDR3 nucleotides are TGTGCCAGCACCCCCTACTCCACCGGGGAGCTGTTTTTT.

This sequence joins TRBV7-2 and TRBJ1-1; D is perhaps TRBD1 (5 bases). Germline assignment: CDR1 SGHTA and CDR2 FQGNSA. V was trimmed by 5 bases and J by 1 base, leaving 11 bases between them. The CDR3 runs to 14 residues. CDR3 sequence reads: CASSPTVGNTEAFF. The CDR3, as DNA: TGTGCCAGCAGCCCGACAGTGGGGAACACTGAAGCTTTCTTT.

This sequence joins TRBV7-6 and TRBJ2-5, with TRBD2 matching over 7 bases. The ends lost 1 base at V and 5 bases at J; junction bases unmatched: 7. Looked up from germline, CDR1 is SGHVS and CDR2 is FNYEAQ. This CDR3 is built from 15 residues. CDR3 sequence reads: CASSLGGGIEETQYF. The DNA of the CDR3 is TGTGCCAGCAGCTTAGGGGGAGGGATAGAGGAGACCCAGTACTTC.

J is TRBJ1-1 and V is TRBV13; TRBD1 might be the D (5 bases). The germline gives CDR1 PRHDT, CDR2 FYEKMQ (reference sequence). V lost 5 bases and J 4 bases, leaving 14 bases between the germline ends. The CDR3 is made up of 14 amino acids. CDR3 nucleotide sequence: TGTGCCAGCAGCCTCGCGGGGGTGGGCACTGAAGCTTTCTTT. It yields the protein CASSLAGVGTEAFF.

There are a few counts of this clonotype. The chain recombines TRBV7-2 with TRBJ1-1; 12 bases are a match to TRBD1. The CDR3 has 17 amino acids. Germline CDR1 reads SGHTA; CDR2 reads FQGNSA. Unmatched junction bases numbered 10, after V lost 4 bases and J lost 4 bases. The DNA of the CDR3 is TGTGCCAGCAGCTACGGAGGGACAGGGGGCTTAGTCACTGAAGCTTTCTTT. It yields the protein CASSYGGTGGLVTEAFF.

This chain joins TRBV9 and TRBJ1-3, with TRBD1 matching 7 bases. The CDR3 sequence is 16 residues long. CDR1 SGDLS and CDR2 YYNGEE come from the germline V gene. J gave up 8 bases and V 1 base, and 12 bases lay outside the gene matches. CDR3 protein: CASSVLGGGHGYTIYF. The CDR3 nucleotides are TGTGCCAGCAGCGTATTGGGAGGGGGCCACGGCTACACCATATATTTT.

This clonotype appeared many times. The rearrangement links TRBV7-6 to TRBJ2-5, with 7 bases fitting TRBD2. Germline-derived CDR1 and CDR2 are SGHVS and FNYEAQ. This CDR3 has 14 residues. With 7 bases clipped from V and 5 bases from J, the junction kept 10 bases outside the gene matches. CDR3 residues: CASTPHVGGETQYF. CDR3 DNA: TGTGCCAGCACCCCTCATGTGGGAGGGGAGACCCAGTACTTC.

This clonotype occurred a few times. The V gene is TRBV7-3, the J gene TRBJ2-2; D may match TRBD1 or TRBD2 (5 bases each). Between the trimmed V and J ends, which lost 5 bases and 7 bases, there was a span of 14 bases. The CDR3 length is 14 residues. Germline lookup yields CDR1 SGHTA and CDR2 FQGTGA. The CDR3 DNA sequence: TGTGCCAGCAGCGCGTCGCCAGGGAGCGGGGAGCTGTTTTTT. Its protein is CASSASPGSGELFF.

This clonotype was counted at least ten times. The J gene is TRBJ2-5, the V gene TRBV7-3; TRBD1 matches 7 bases. Germline assignment: CDR1 SGHTA and CDR2 FQGTGA. Trimming at V came to 6 bases and at J to 4 bases, leaving 11 bases not matched to a gene. The CDR3 loop spans 15 amino acids. Here the CDR3 reads CASSLSGHRGETQYF. CDR3 coding DNA: TGTGCCAGCAGTCTCTCAGGGCACAGGGGAGAGACCCAGTACTTC. Combining the CDR3 with reference TRBV7-3 and TRBJ2-5 gives the whole variable domain GAGVSQTPSNKVTEKGKYVELRCDPISGHTALYWYRQSLGQGPEFLIYFQGTGAADDSGLPNDRFFAVRPEGSVSTLKIQRTERGDSAVYLCASSLSGHRGETQYFGPGTRLLVL.